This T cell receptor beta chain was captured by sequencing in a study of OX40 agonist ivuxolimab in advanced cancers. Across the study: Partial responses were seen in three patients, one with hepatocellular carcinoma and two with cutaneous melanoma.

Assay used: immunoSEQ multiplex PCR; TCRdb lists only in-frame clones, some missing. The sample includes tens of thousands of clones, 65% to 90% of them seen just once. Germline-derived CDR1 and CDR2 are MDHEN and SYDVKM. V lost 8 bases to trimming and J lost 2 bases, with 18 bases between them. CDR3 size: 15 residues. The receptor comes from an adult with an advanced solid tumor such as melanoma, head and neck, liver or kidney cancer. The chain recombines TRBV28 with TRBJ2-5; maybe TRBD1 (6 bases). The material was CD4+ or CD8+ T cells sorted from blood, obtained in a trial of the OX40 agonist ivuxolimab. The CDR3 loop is CASLRGIGVQETQYF. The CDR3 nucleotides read TGTGCCAGCCTCAGGGGAATTGGGGTACAAGAGACCCAGTACTTC. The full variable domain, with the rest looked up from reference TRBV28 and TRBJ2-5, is DVKVTQSSRYLVKRTGEKVFLECVQDMDHENMFWYRQDPGLGLRLIYFSYDVKMKEKGDIPEGYSVSREKKERFSLILESASTNQTSMYLCASLRGIGVQETQYFGPGTRLLVL.